This TCR beta chain comes out of a study of blood T cell repertoires in COVID-19. Across the study: The origin of the acute and convalescent COVID-19 samples was the United States, Italy and Spain. The analysed material was cDNA or gDNA that came from T cells, B-cell-depleted T cells, or PBMCs.

Authors' processing steps: Quantification of nucleated cells was approximated via reference gene primer amplification. Clones were read by immunoSEQ multiplex PCR, and TCRdb kept only the in-frame ones, dropping some. That table furnishes V, J and clone size, whereas the DNA furnished D and trimming. The table lists about 48,000 clones, about 77% of them singletons. The CDR3 covers 15 residues. The V gene end was trimmed by 6 bases and the J gene end by 6 bases; junction bases not matched to a gene: 10. Germline V gives CDR1 MNHEY, CDR2 SMNVEV (reference sequence). This TCR was sampled from a human donor with active or convalescent COVID-19. The donor label of this sample is uncertain. V gene TRBV27 combines with J gene TRBJ1-5; 8 bases are shared with TRBD1. Sequencing used peripheral blood. CDR3 in amino acids: CASSRQGTLGQPQHF. CDR3 coding DNA: TGTGCCAGCAGCCGACAGGGGACATTAGGTCAGCCCCAGCATTTT.